These 28 T cell receptor beta chains came from one sample sequenced in a study of shared T cell receptors in the human thymus. TCRdb's table, derived via immunoSEQ multiplex PCR, lists solely in-frame clones and lacks some. The sample holds fewer than 700,000 clones, more than 75% seen once. These records were also assigned to another study, of human thymus T cells.

The sequenced material came from thymocytes. The receptor set was obtained from a boy less than two years old with a congenital heart defect.

The V gene is TRBV10-3, the J gene TRBJ2-7; the match to TRBD1 covers 10 bases. After removal of 6 bases from V and 0 bases from J, the junction contained 14 bases not matched to a gene. The germline gives CDR1 ENHRY, CDR2 SYGVKD. The CDR3 spans 18 residues. Here the CDR3 reads CAISPGQGTYRSSYEQYF. CDR3 DNA sequence: TGTGCCATCAGCCCGGGACAGGGGACCTACAGGAGCTCCTACGAGCAGTACTTC.

This clone was seen a handful of times. V usage is TRBV6-5 and J usage is TRBJ1-4; 7 nucleotides match TRBD1. The CDR3 is made up of 14 amino acids. CDR1 and CDR2 from the germline V gene are MNHEY and SVGAGI. V lost 5 bases and J lost 3; bases outside the gene matches: 3. The DNA of the CDR3 is TGTGCCAGCAGTCCCCAGGGGGCTAATGAAAAACTGTTTTTT. Translated, it gives CASSPQGANEKLFF.

The chain joins TRBV10-2 to TRBJ2-1, with 8 bases fitting TRBD2. V trimming: 7 bases; J trimming: 8 bases; junction bases outside the gene matches: 13. The CDR3 spans 15 residues. Germline lookup yields CDR1 WSHSY and CDR2 SAAADI. The DNA for the CDR3 is TGCGCCAGCAATCTAACGGGAGGGCCAAGGGATGAGCAGTTCTTC. It specifies CASNLTGGPRDEQFF.

The chain recombines TRBV27 with TRBJ1-5; TRBD1 is a possible D gene (6 bases). The germline V gene has CDR1 MNHEY and CDR2 SMNVEV (reference sequence). The CDR3 spans 14 residues. Between the trimmed V and J ends, which lost 6 bases and 3 bases, there was a span of 12 bases. The CDR3 DNA reads as TGTGCCAGCAGGAAACAGGGACCCAATCAGCCCCAGCATTTT. Translation gives CASRKQGPNQPQHF.

The chain uses TRBV7-6 and TRBJ2-7; TRBD2 matches 15 bases. V was pared by 1 base and J by 1 base, with 11 bases of the junction left unmatched. Germline V gene data show CDR1 as SGHVS and CDR2 as FNYEAQ. The length of the CDR3 is 20 residues. CDR3 region: CASSLGAPGLAGGSSYEQYF. In nucleotides, the CDR3 is TGTGCCAGCAGCTTAGGGGCACCGGGACTAGCGGGAGGCTCTTCCTACGAGCAGTACTTC.

The chain combines TRBV29-1 with TRBJ1-1; 10 nucleotides align to TRBD1. The J segment lost 1 base and the V segment lost 0 bases, leaving 26 bases of the junction unmatched. The CDR3 runs to 23 residues. Per the germline V gene, CDR1 is SQVTM and CDR2 is ANQGSEA. CDR3 bases: TGCAGCGTTGAAGATGTTTTGGACCGGGACAGGGGAGATCGGTGGAACCGGAACACTGAAGCTTTCTTT. Its translation is CSVEDVLDRDRGDRWNRNTEAFF.

The chain carries TRBV5-4 and TRBJ2-7; tentatively, D is TRBD1 (6 bases). The V end was cut by 0 bases, the J end by 0 bases, with 13 bases between. The CDR3 sequence is 16 residues long. CDR1 and CDR2 (germline): SGHNT, YYREEE (reference sequence). The CDR3 bases are TGTGCCAGCAGCTTGGGTTCCTCGGACAGCTCCTACGAGCAGTACTTC. Amino acids: CASSLGSSDSSYEQYF. The complete variable domain, with remaining parts taken from reference TRBV5-4 and TRBJ2-7, reads ETGVTQSPTHLIKTRGQQVTLRCSSQSGHNTVSWYQQALGQGPQFIFQYYREEENGRGNFPPRFSGLQFPNYSSELNVNALELDDSALYLCASSLGSSDSSYEQYFGPGTRLTVT.

V and J are TRBV4-3 and TRBJ2-7; 7 nucleotides line up with TRBD2. The ends lost 1 base at V and 5 bases at J; junction bases unmatched: 14. This CDR3 spans 17 amino acids. Germline V gene sequence: CDR1 LGHNA, CDR2 YSLEER. Here the CDR3 reads CASSQGAQRDPLHEQYF. In DNA form, the CDR3 reads TGCGCCAGCAGCCAAGGGGCCCAGCGGGACCCCCTCCACGAGCAGTACTTC.

The chain employs TRBV9 and TRBJ2-7; 10 bases agree with TRBD2. Trimming removed 4 bases from V and 5 bases from J; junction bases left unmatched: 12. Germline CDR1 SGDLS, CDR2 YYNGEE. The CDR3 has 16 amino acids. The CDR3 bases are TGTGCCAGCAGCATCCTATCTAGCGGGAGACGGGACGAGCAGTACTTC. Translating it yields CASSILSSGRRDEQYF.

The chain recombines TRBV12-5 with TRBJ2-1, with unresolved D. The CDR3 extends over 14 amino acids. Per germline, CDR1 LGHNT and CDR2 FRNRAP. Deletions cut 7 bases from V and 0 bases from J, with 10 bases between. For the CDR3, the DNA is TGTGCTAGTGCCCCTCCCCGCTCCTACAATGAGCAGTTCTTC. Protein sequence: CASAPPRSYNEQFF.

J is TRBJ1-3 and V is TRBV6-1; 7 bases are shared with TRBD1. With 6 bases clipped from V and 5 bases from J, the junction kept 4 bases outside the gene matches. Germline lookup yields CDR1 MNHNS and CDR2 SASEGT. The CDR3 covers 13 residues. The CDR3 spells CASRMTGRNTIYF. In DNA, the CDR3 is TGTGCCAGCAGGATGACAGGGCGAAACACCATATATTTT.

This chain uses TRBV5-4 with TRBJ2-1; TRBD1 agrees at 9 bases. This CDR3 has 18 residues. V lost 4 bases to trimming and J lost 2 bases; unmatched junction nucleotides: 13. Per the germline V gene, CDR1 is SGHNT and CDR2 is YYREEE (reference sequence). The CDR3 DNA reads TGTGCCAGCAGCAGCACCTCCGGGACAGGGTCGGCCTACAATGAGCAGTTCTTC. As protein: CASSSTSGTGSAYNEQFF. The entire variable domain, with the rest obtained from reference TRBV5-4 and TRBJ2-1, is as follows: ETGVTQSPTHLIKTRGQQVTLRCSSQSGHNTVSWYQQALGQGPQFIFQYYREEENGRGNFPPRFSGLQFPNYSSELNVNALELDDSALYLCASSSTSGTGSAYNEQFFGPGTRLTVL.

J is TRBJ2-1 and V is TRBV28; TRBD2 matches 7 bases. Germline loops: CDR1 MDHEN, CDR2 SYDVKM. The CDR3 runs 14 residues. V trimming: 8 bases; J trimming: 2 bases; junction bases outside the gene matches: 6. This chain's CDR3 is CASGGLVTYNEQFF. The CDR3 DNA follows: TGTGCCAGCGGTGGACTAGTGACCTACAATGAGCAGTTCTTC. The complete variable domain, with remaining parts taken from reference TRBV28 and TRBJ2-1, reads DVKVTQSSRYLVKRTGEKVFLECVQDMDHENMFWYRQDPGLGLRLIYFSYDVKMKEKGDIPEGYSVSREKKERFSLILESASTNQTSMYLCASGGLVTYNEQFFGPGTRLTVL.

In this sample, this clone turned up once. This chain joins TRBV30 and TRBJ2-7; tentatively, D is TRBD1 (6 bases). V was clipped by 0 bases and J by 3 bases, with 15 bases between them. This CDR3 contains 15 residues. Germline lookup yields CDR1 GTSNPN and CDR2 SVGIG (reference sequence). The CDR3 loop reads CAWSVQGNEVYEQYF. CDR3 coding DNA: TGTGCCTGGAGTGTACAGGGCAACGAGGTCTACGAGCAGTACTTC.

The sample holds one count of this clone. V and J are TRBV4-3 and TRBJ2-5; D is undetermined. The CDR3 covers 15 residues. Germline lookup yields CDR1 LGHNA and CDR2 YSLEER. V was cut by 0 bases and J by 0 bases, with 8 bases left in between. The CDR3 here is CASSQDRSDQETQYF. The CDR3 coding sequence is TGCGCCAGCAGCCAAGATCGCAGCGACCAAGAGACCCAGTACTTC.

The V call is TRBV11-1, the J call TRBJ1-1; no clear D. Germline-derived CDR1 and CDR2 are SGHAT and FQDESV (reference sequence). This CDR3 is 13 amino acids long. Trimming shortened V by 5 bases and J by 2 bases, and 9 bases separated the two germline ends. The DNA of the CDR3 is TGTGCCAGCAGCCGGTACAGCAACACTGAAGCTTTCTTT. Translating gives CASSRYSNTEAFF. Drawing the rest from reference TRBV11-1 and TRBJ1-1, the complete variable domain is EAEVAQSPRYKITEKSQAVAFWCDPISGHATLYWYRQILGQGPELLVQFQDESVVDDSQLPKDRFSAERLKGVDSTLKIQPAELGDSAMYLCASSRYSNTEAFFGQGTRLTVV.

The rearrangement uses TRBV5-1 and TRBJ2-1; 10 bases agree with TRBD2. With 4 bases clipped from V and 6 bases from J, the junction kept 10 bases outside the gene matches. In germline, CDR1 is SGHRS, CDR2 YFSETQ. The CDR3 covers 16 residues. Written as DNA, the CDR3 is TGCGCCAGCAGCCCCATGGGAGCGGGAGGGCCCAATGAGCAGTTCTTC. Its protein product is CASSPMGAGGPNEQFF.

The J gene is TRBJ2-7, the V gene TRBV5-6, with 12 bases that match TRBD2. The CDR3 runs 15 residues. J was trimmed by 2 bases and V by 4 bases; bases with no gene match: 4. The germline V gene has CDR1 SGHDT and CDR2 YYEEEE. CDR3 DNA sequence: TGTGCCAGCAGCCTTACTAGCGGGAGGCCCTACGAGCAGTACTTC. It translates to CASSLTSGRPYEQYF.

The count of this clone is one. CDR3 region: CASRQPGLADTDTQYF. Here the CDR3 DNA reads TGTGCCAGCCGGCAACCGGGACTAGCGGATACAGATACGCAGTATTTT. This chain uses TRBV5-8 with TRBJ2-3, with 11 bases lining up with TRBD2. Germline CDR1 SGHTS, CDR2 YDEGEE. This CDR3 comprises 16 residues. V lost 7 bases and J lost 3; bases outside the gene matches: 10.

The CDR3: CASSLDIQAKKLFF. The CDR3 nucleotides read TGTGCCAGCAGCTTAGATATCCAGGCGAAAAAACTGTTTTTT. The V and J genes are TRBV7-8 and TRBJ1-4; D gene ambiguous. Germline values: CDR1 SGHVS, CDR2 FQNEAQ. The CDR3 extends over 14 amino acids. Trimming took off 1 base at V and 9 bases at J, with 12 bases between the two ends.

V usage is TRBV6-6 and J usage is TRBJ2-7, with 9 bases identical to TRBD2. V shed 4 bases and J 5 bases; nucleotides not matched to a gene: 6. CDR1 is MNHNY, CDR2 SVGAGI, per germline (reference sequence). The CDR3 runs 14 residues. DNA for the CDR3: TGTGCCAGCAGTTTGCTAGCGGGAACCAACGAGCAGTACTTC. This gives the protein CASSLLAGTNEQYF.

The V call is TRBV7-2, the J call TRBJ2-1; weak D call: TRBD2 (5 bases). The CDR3 covers 14 residues. Germline assignment: CDR1 SGHTA and CDR2 FQGNSA. Trimming shortened V by 5 bases and J by 8 bases, and 16 bases separated the two germline ends. The CDR3 reads CASSLPVASDEQFF. The DNA for the CDR3 is TGTGCCAGCAGCCTCCCCGTAGCGAGTGATGAGCAGTTCTTC.

This rearrangement joins TRBV5-1 to TRBJ2-3; D is unresolved. CDR1 is SGHRS, CDR2 YFSETQ, per germline. V lost 0 bases to trimming and J lost 4 bases, with 9 bases between them. CDR3 size: 14 residues. CDR3 sequence (DNA): TGCGCCAGCAGCTTGGGAGGCGAGGCAGATACGCAGTATTTT. Its protein is CASSLGGEADTQYF. Full variable domain (remainder filled in from reference TRBV5-1 and TRBJ2-3): KAGVTQTPRYLIKTRGQQVTLSCSPISGHRSVSWYQQTPGQGLQFLFEYFSETQRNKGNFPGRFSGRQFSNSRSEMNVSTLELGDSALYLCASSLGGEADTQYFGPGTRLTVL.

The gene calls are TRBV29-1 and TRBJ2-7; 8 positions agree with TRBD2. The CDR3 sequence is 12 residues long. CDR1 and CDR2 (germline): SQVTM, ANQGSEA. In DNA, the CDR3 is TGCCCTCGGGGGGGCGACTCCTACGAGCAGTACTTC. This sequence encodes CPRGGDSYEQYF.

This clone appeared once. The chain uses TRBV15 and TRBJ1-4; 9 nucleotides align to TRBD1. The J segment lost 8 bases and the V segment lost 5 bases, leaving 9 bases of the junction unmatched. The CDR3 totals 15 residues. Germline V gene sequence: CDR1 LNHNV, CDR2 YYDKDF (reference sequence). CDR3 DNA sequence: TGTGCCACCAGCCGCCTGGAGGACAGGGGCGAAAAACTGTTTTTT. Its translation: CATSRLEDRGEKLFF.

The gene calls are TRBV7-2 and TRBJ2-3; 7 nucleotides match TRBD2. The CDR3 sequence is 16 residues long. The germline V gene encodes CDR1 SGHTA and CDR2 FQGNSA. V dropped 7 bases and J dropped 4; count of bases not matched to a gene: 14. In DNA form, the CDR3 reads TGTGCCAGCAACATTCTAGCGGACATGGGGCCAGATACGCAGTATTTT. Its protein product is CASNILADMGPDTQYF.

This chain links TRBV5-4 with TRBJ2-7, with D unclear. This CDR3 spans 19 amino acids. Germline V CDR1 and CDR2: SGHNT, YYREEE (reference sequence). The V and J ends lost 2 bases and 1 base respectively, with 25 bases between them. The CDR3 spells CASSLSFREARPSSYEQYF. DNA for the CDR3: TGTGCCAGCAGCTTAAGTTTCCGAGAGGCTAGGCCTTCTTCCTACGAGCAGTACTTC.

V is TRBV6-5 and J is TRBJ2-5; 10 nucleotides match TRBD1. The DNA end is a closer match to TRBJ2-7, so the J assignment may be wrong. CDR3 length equals 15 residues. Germline assignment: CDR1 MNHEY and CDR2 SVGAGI. CDR3 nucleotides: TGTGCCAGCAGTTACGAGGGACAGGGGTCCTACGAGCAGTACTTC. This translates into CASSYEGQGSYEQYF.